Here is one T cell receptor beta chain with its context. These data belong to a study of control samples from healthy donors and cancer patients. TCRdb keeps only in-frame clones here, not all; method: immunoSEQ multiplex PCR. The data hold some 130,000 clones, with about 87% observed a single time. This CDR3 is built from 16 residues. From germline, CDR1 is MGHRA and CDR2 YSYEKL. The J segment lost 5 bases and the V segment lost 1 base, leaving 8 bases of the junction unmatched. The chain recombines TRBV4-1 with TRBJ2-7, with 10 bases aligning to TRBD1. Sequenced input: blood. This receptor was obtained from a man aged 40-55 years in good health. The CDR3 is CASSQAMTGGWDEQYF. The DNA of the CDR3 is TGCGCCAGCAGCCAAGCGATGACAGGGGGCTGGGACGAGCAGTACTTC.